This T cell receptor beta chain was captured by sequencing in a study of T cell repertoires in cytomegalovirus infection. About the study: CMV infection together with matching HLA type was indicated by public TCR beta signatures.

The table lists this clonotype with a few counts. Its antigen is not identified. The CDR3 has 13 residues. The ends lost 3 bases at V and 7 bases at J; junction bases unmatched: 3. Overall study results and limits: Adding up the frequency of public TCR beta families identified people who carried CMV plus the relevant HLA. Dominant in the ex vivo response were TCR beta clonotypes restricted by HLA-C and specific for CMV.

TCRdb re-called the reads with MiXCR, one entry per CDR3 protein. In the table there are 250,000 to 300,000 distinct CDR3 sequences, over 8% of which are singletons. This chain links TRBV12-3 or TRBV12-4 with TRBJ1-5; 7 bases are shared with TRBD1. This TCR was sampled from a human donor in good health (CMV status not recorded). Some clones in this sample may be carry-over from other donors' samples. The sample taken for sequencing was PBMCs. The DNA for the CDR3 is TGTGCCAGCAGTTTTACAGGGGTCCAGCCCCAGCATTTT. It yields the protein CASSFTGVQPQHF.